These 32 T cell receptor beta chains share one sample of origin, sequenced in a study of shared clonotypes between healthy human individuals (dated by TCRdb to 2019 to 2021). The method behind the library was the immunoSEQ multiplex PCR assay. TCRdb limited this immuneACCESS table to in-frame rearrangements with V and J called. A share of clones is missing; checked studies link under half to unresolved V genes, and the rest is unexplained. The sample table holds approximately 470,000 clones, of which around 85% were seen once. The top ten constitute about 12% of the sample. The material sequenced was PBMCs. The receptor set was obtained from a woman aged 40 to 49 in good health. Some clones in this sample may be carry-over from other donors' samples.

The rearrangement uses TRBV10-3 and TRBJ2-3, with a possible D match to TRBD1 (5 bases). The CDR3 covers 15 residues. Germline CDR1 ENHRY, CDR2 SYGVKD. V was trimmed by 5 bases and J by 2 bases, leaving 14 bases between them. CDR3 amino acids: CAISSGSPLTDTQYF. The DNA of the CDR3 is TGTGCCATCAGTTCAGGGTCACCCCTCACAGATACGCAGTATTTT.

On this clone: Other DNA sequences in the sample encode the same CDR3. This sequence joins TRBV2 and TRBJ2-5; D remains unclear. With 4 bases removed from V and 1 base from J, the gap between germline ends came to 4 bases. This CDR3 comprises 12 residues. The germline gives CDR1 SNHLY, CDR2 FYNNEI. CDR3 nucleotides: TGTGCCAGCAGTGCCCTCCAAGAGACCCAGTACTTC. This codes for CASSALQETQYF.

This clone appeared once. The chain has TRBV2 and TRBJ2-4; 7 bases agree with TRBD2. CDR1 is SNHLY, CDR2 FYNNEI, per germline. The length of the CDR3 is 19 residues. V lost 6 bases and J lost 0; bases outside the gene matches: 17. For the CDR3, the DNA is TGTGCCAGCAGCCTTCTGGGGGTAGCGGGCGTACTAGCCAAAAACATTCAGTACTTC. Amino acid sequence: CASSLLGVAGVLAKNIQYF.

Of note for this clone: This sequence is one base from a far larger clone and is likely a read error. The J gene is TRBJ2-7, the V gene TRBV7-2, with D possibly matching TRBD1 (6 bases). Germline lookup yields CDR1 SGHTA and CDR2 FQGNSA. The CDR3 sequence is 14 residues long. The V end was cut by 4 bases, the J end by 3 bases, with 13 bases between. The chain's CDR3 is CASSSQGTYYEQYF. The DNA of the CDR3 is TGTGCCAGCAGCTCGCAGGGGACGTACTACGAGCAGTACTTC.

This clone is a singleton in its sample. V usage is TRBV11-2 and J usage is TRBJ2-5; 12 nucleotides line up with TRBD2. With V trimmed by 3 bases and J by 2 bases, 4 bases remained unmatched. The CDR3 spans 16 residues. The germline V gene encodes CDR1 SGHAT and CDR2 FQNNGV. The CDR3 sequence: CASSFGLAGPQETQYF. DNA of the CDR3: TGTGCCAGCAGCTTTGGACTAGCGGGACCACAAGAGACCCAGTACTTC.

As concerns this clone: With a far larger clone one base away, a read error is the likely cause. The chain recombines TRBV27 with TRBJ1-5, with no clear D. CDR1 and CDR2 (germline): MNHEY, SMNVEV (reference sequence). The germline V and J ends were trimmed by 5 bases and 3 bases, with 8 bases remaining between them. This CDR3 contains 13 residues. The CDR3 here is CASSMVFNQPQHF. CDR3 in DNA: TGTGCCAGCAGTATGGTGTTCAATCAGCCCCAGCATTTT.

Points on this clone: A much larger clone differs from this one at a single base, so this may be a read error. Different DNA sequences within this sample yield the same CDR3. The chain is built from TRBV29-1 and TRBJ1-5; TRBD1 is a possible D gene (6 bases). The CDR3 contains 16 residues. The V end lost 7 bases, the J end lost 1 base, and 20 bases lay between the germline ends. Germline V gene lookup returns CDR1 SQVTM and CDR2 ANQGSEA. The CDR3 region has the DNA TGCAGCGCTGGTGGGGGCAGGAGTTCCAGCAATCAGCCCCAGCATTTT. Translated: CSAGGGRSSSNQPQHF.

At least ten counts were recorded for this clone. One end of the junction varies from germline; a read error may be responsible. This chain uses TRBV4-2 with TRBJ2-7, with 8 bases that match TRBD2. CDR1 and CDR2 (germline): LGHNA, YNFKEQ. The CDR3 spans 14 residues. The CDR3 DNA is TGTGCCAGCAACACCGGGGGGGAGTCCTCCGAGCAGTACTTC. This encodes CASNTGGESSEQYF.

This chain joins TRBV5-1 and TRBJ2-7; 7 bases agree with TRBD2. The CDR3 is 14 residues long. Germline V CDR1 and CDR2: SGHRS, YFSETQ. The V segment lost 2 bases and the J segment 4 bases; nucleotides outside the gene matches: 6. The CDR3, as DNA: TGCGCCAGCAGCTTTGGCGGGAGTTGGTACGAGCAGTACTTC. Translated, it gives CASSFGGSWYEQYF.

This clone was counted a few times. The chain carries TRBV19 and TRBJ1-5; unclear D gene. The germline V and J ends were trimmed by 7 bases and 0 bases, with 13 bases remaining between them. The CDR3 spans 15 residues. In germline, CDR1 is LNHDA, CDR2 SQIVND (reference sequence). The CDR3 DNA sequence: TGTGCCAGTAACACCGACATGACTAGCAATCAGCCCCAGCATTTT. Translated, it gives CASNTDMTSNQPQHF.

The genes are TRBV30 and TRBJ2-3; D unclear. Trimming left V 2 bases short and J 6 bases short, with 15 bases between. The germline V gene encodes CDR1 GTSNPN and CDR2 SVGIG (reference sequence). CDR3 length equals 14 residues. The CDR3 loop is CAWSPPDWADTQYF. As DNA, the CDR3 is TGTGCCTGGAGTCCCCCAGATTGGGCCGATACGCAGTATTTT.

The chain is built from TRBV5-4 and TRBJ1-2; D possibly corresponds to TRBD1 (5 bases). CDR3 length: 13 residues. Germline V gene sequence: CDR1 SGHNT, CDR2 YYREEE (reference sequence). V was trimmed by 0 bases and J by 6 bases, leaving 9 bases between them. The CDR3 is CASSLVGGNGYTF. Here the CDR3 DNA reads TGTGCCAGCAGCTTGGTGGGGGGTAATGGCTACACCTTC.

This clone has at least ten counts. This same CDR3 is encoded by further DNA sequences in the sample. The chain recombines TRBV5-1 with TRBJ2-7; D gene uncertain. CDR1 is SGHRS, CDR2 YFSETQ, per germline. This CDR3 is 13 amino acids long. Trimming took 4 bases from V and 2 from J, leaving 10 bases between them. The CDR3 loop reads CASSLERAYEQYF. CDR3 sequence (DNA): TGCGCCAGCAGCCTTGAAAGGGCCTACGAGCAGTACTTC.

The chain couples TRBV10-3 to TRBJ2-1, with no clear D. V lost 0 bases and J lost 6, with 9 bases in between. CDR3 length: 14 amino acids. The V gene's germline CDR1 is ENHRY and CDR2 SYGVKD. CDR3 nucleotide sequence: TGTGCCATCAGTGAGTCCAGCCAAACCAATGAGCAGTTCTTC. Its protein product is CAISESSQTNEQFF.

The sample holds a few counts of this clone. V is TRBV19 and J is TRBJ2-2, with D hard to call. The CDR3 is made up of 14 amino acids. V shed 6 bases and J shed 3 bases, with 11 bases lying between them. Germline V CDR1 and CDR2: LNHDA, SQIVND (reference sequence). CDR3 sequence (DNA): TGTGCCAGTAGCAGGCAGGTCGACACCGGGGAGCTGTTTTTT. Translated: CASSRQVDTGELFF.

This clone was seen once. This rearrangement joins TRBV11-1 to TRBJ2-7; 12 nucleotides agree with TRBD2. The germline V gene encodes CDR1 SGHAT and CDR2 FQDESV (reference sequence). The CDR3 extends over 15 amino acids. The V and J ends lost 4 bases and 9 bases, in that order; junction bases with no gene match: 10. CDR3 coding DNA: TGTGCCAGCAGCTCAATCTCTAGCGGGAGGGCGCGGCAGTACTTC. Protein product: CASSSISSGRARQYF. The full variable domain, with the rest looked up from reference TRBV11-1 and TRBJ2-7, is EAEVAQSPRYKITEKSQAVAFWCDPISGHATLYWYRQILGQGPELLVQFQDESVVDDSQLPKDRFSAERLKGVDSTLKIQPAELGDSAMYLCASSSISSGRARQYFGPGTRLTVT.

This clone was seen once. One base separates it from a far larger clone, so it is likely a read error. The rearrangement links TRBV4-2 to TRBJ1-1; D may be TRBD1 (5 bases). V gave up 4 bases and J gave up 4 bases, with 13 bases separating them. The CDR3 is made up of 14 amino acids. Germline values: CDR1 LGHNA, CDR2 YNFKEQ. Here the CDR3 reads CASSPQARVTEAFF. The CDR3 DNA sequence: TGTGCCAGCAGCCCCCAGGCCAGGGTCACTGAAGCTTTCTTT.

The genes are TRBV6-6 and TRBJ1-5, with D unresolved. This CDR3 contains 15 residues. Trimming took off 6 bases at V and 2 bases at J, with 14 bases between the two ends. Germline assignment: CDR1 MNHNY and CDR2 SVGAGI (reference sequence). The CDR3 region is CASRYGRVGNQPQHF. The CDR3 DNA reads TGTGCCAGCAGATATGGAAGGGTGGGCAATCAGCCCCAGCATTTT.

As regards this clone: This likely reflects a read error, since a far larger clone is one base away. Other nucleotide sequences from this sample produce the same CDR3. The chain is built from TRBV6-1 and TRBJ2-7; D might be TRBD1 (6 bases). CDR1 and CDR2 (germline): MNHNS, SASEGT. This CDR3 has 15 residues. The CDR3 DNA reads TGCGCCAGCAGTGAAAGTGTGGGGGCCCCCTACGAGCAGTACTTC. This translates into CASSESVGAPYEQYF.

The J gene is TRBJ2-5, the V gene TRBV7-9, with D unclear. V was pared by 7 bases and J by 1 base, with 13 bases between. The CDR3 contains 14 residues. Germline V lookup: CDR1 SEHNR, CDR2 FQNEAQ (reference sequence). The CDR3 spells CASTAGGTQETQYF. The CDR3 DNA reads TGTGCCAGCACGGCCGGCGGTACCCAAGAGACCCAGTACTTC.

This clone has a handful of counts. J is TRBJ1-4 and V is TRBV2; 9 positions agree with TRBD1. The CDR3 runs 15 residues. Germline V gene sequence: CDR1 SNHLY, CDR2 FYNNEI. The V segment lost 7 bases and the J segment 7 bases; nucleotides outside the gene matches: 10. The CDR3 sequence: CASTLTGTGPEKLFF. In DNA, the CDR3 is TGTGCCAGCACCCTTACCGGGACAGGGCCTGAAAAACTGTTTTTT.

The CDR3 DNA reads TGTGCCATCAGCCGACTAGCACTAAGCACAGATACGCAGTATTTT. This encodes CAISRLALSTDTQYF. The rearrangement links TRBV10-3 to TRBJ2-3; the match to TRBD2 covers 7 bases. This CDR3 has 15 residues. V dropped 6 bases and J dropped 0; count of bases not matched to a gene: 6. Germline V gene lookup returns CDR1 ENHRY and CDR2 SYGVKD.

Of note for this clone: With only one base between it and a far larger clone, this is likely a read error. Other nucleotide sequences in the sample specify the same CDR3. J is TRBJ1-5 and V is TRBV6-5; D might be TRBD1 (5 bases). Germline loops: CDR1 MNHEY, CDR2 SVGAGI. This CDR3 spans 15 amino acids. CDR3 sequence: CASSPQWGGSQPQHF. The DNA for the CDR3 is TGTGCCAGCAGTCCACAGTGGGGGGGGAGTCAGCCCCAGCACTTT.

This sequence joins TRBV2 and TRBJ2-2; D possibly corresponds to TRBD2 (5 bases). Trimming stripped 6 bases from V and 1 base from J, with 15 bases between. Germline V gene lookup returns CDR1 SNHLY and CDR2 FYNNEI. CDR3 length: 16 amino acids. The CDR3 region is CASSLKRLLNTGELFF. For the CDR3, the DNA is TGTGCCAGCAGCCTAAAGCGGCTACTGAACACCGGGGAGCTGTTTTTT.

The rearrangement joins TRBV5-1 to TRBJ2-2; 10 bases are a match to TRBD2. The J segment lost 1 base and the V segment lost 1 base, leaving 1 base of the junction unmatched. This CDR3 is built from 16 residues. Germline V gene lookup returns CDR1 SGHRS and CDR2 YFSETQ. The CDR3 region is CASSLTSGENTGELFF. The CDR3 coding sequence is TGCGCCAGCAGCTTGACTAGCGGGGAGAACACCGGGGAGCTGTTTTTT.

V is TRBV28 and J is TRBJ1-2, with a weak D call TRBD1 (6 bases). The CDR3 totals 15 residues. Per germline, CDR1 MDHEN and CDR2 SYDVKM. Trimming stripped 6 bases from V and 3 bases from J, with 17 bases between. This CDR3 is CASRTPGGGDYGYTF. The CDR3 DNA is TGTGCCAGCAGGACCCCGGGGGGGGGCGACTATGGCTACACCTTC.

The V and J genes are TRBV21-1 and TRBJ2-7; the table's D call of TRBD1 was not tested on the DNA. TRBV21-1 corresponds to a pseudogene. This CDR3 contains 16 residues. The CDR3 sequence is CASSKGGPSGVNEQYF. CDR3 in DNA: TGTGCCAGCAGCAAAGGGGGTCCCTCAGGGGTTAACGAGCAGTACTTC.

V and J are TRBV19 and TRBJ1-2; D perhaps matches TRBD1 (6 bases). V was shortened by 7 bases and J by 0 bases, with 21 bases between the two germline ends. There are 17 residues in the CDR3. Germline CDR1 and CDR2: LNHDA and SQIVND (reference sequence). In nucleotides, the CDR3 is TGTGCCAGTATGACCCAGGCAGGGGTGGCGACTAACTATGGCTACACCTTC. This sequence encodes CASMTQAGVATNYGYTF.

This clone was seen a single time. This is likely an artifact of a read error, given a far larger clone one base away. The rearrangement joins TRBV4-1 to TRBJ2-1, with 10 bases aligning to TRBD2. The germline V gene has CDR1 MGHRA and CDR2 YSYEKL. The CDR3 is 14 residues long. The CDR3 is CASSRTSGINERFF. As DNA, the CDR3 is TGCGCCAGCAGCCGTACTAGCGGGATTAATGAGCGGTTCTTC.

The V gene is TRBV7-3, the J gene TRBJ2-1, with 8 positions matching TRBD2. Germline trimming cut 1 base from V and 6 bases from J; bases unmatched to any gene: 17. Germline V lookup: CDR1 SGHTA, CDR2 FQGTGA. The CDR3 sequence is 19 residues long. CDR3 protein: CASSLRAGGPPGGTNEQFF. The CDR3 region has the DNA TGTGCCAGCAGCTTAAGGGCGGGAGGCCCCCCGGGAGGCACCAATGAGCAGTTCTTC.

As to this clone: This likely came from a read error, as a far larger clone is one base away. This CDR3 is also generated by other DNA sequences in the sample. The chain joins TRBV7-8 to TRBJ1-1; possible D gene TRBD1, 5 bases. Germline CDR1 reads SGHVS; CDR2 reads FQNEAQ. The germline V and J ends were trimmed by 5 bases and 5 bases, with 12 bases remaining between them. The CDR3 length is 13 residues. This CDR3 is CASSLWGGTEAFF. The CDR3 DNA reads TGTGCCAGCAGCCTATGGGGGGGAACTGAAGCTTTCTTT.

The CDR3 region is CASTMGGSGNTIYF. The DNA for the CDR3 is TGTGCCAGTACCATGGGGGGTTCTGGAAACACCATATATTTT. This chain connects TRBV19 to TRBJ1-3; tentatively, D is TRBD1 (5 bases). CDR1 and CDR2 (germline): LNHDA, SQIVND (reference sequence). The CDR3 has 14 residues. V gave up 7 bases and J gave up 1 base, with 11 bases separating them.